Following are 28 T cell receptor beta chains from one sample sequenced in a study of blood T cell repertoires in COVID-19. Sequenced by immunoSEQ multiplex PCR; TCRdb stores in-frame clones only, minus some. Of more than 300,000 clones listed, around 90% are singletons. Sequencing input: PBMCs or T cells enriched from blood (not recorded which). Receptors originate from a woman aged 18-29 years who had recovered from COVID-19.

The chain carries TRBV28 and TRBJ1-5, with D maybe TRBD1 (5 bases). The germline CDR1 and CDR2 sequences are MDHEN and SYDVKM. V lost 4 bases, J lost 3 bases, and 16 bases lay in between. CDR3 length: 16 residues. The CDR3 sequence: CASSSRPVTVNQPQHF. DNA for the CDR3: TGTGCCAGCAGTTCACGACCTGTGACAGTCAATCAGCCCCAGCATTTT.

The rearrangement links TRBV27 to TRBJ2-4, with D tentatively TRBD2 (6 bases). CDR3 size: 14 residues. Between the trimmed V and J ends, which lost 6 bases and 6 bases, there was a span of 15 bases. Germline-derived CDR1 and CDR2 are MNHEY and SMNVEV (reference sequence). The CDR3 DNA follows: TGTGCCAGCAGGGGCGGGCGGGGAGGAAACATTCAGTACTTC. It yields the protein CASRGGRGGNIQYF.

The CDR3, as DNA: TGTGCCAGCAGACAGGGGACCTCTGACTCTGGAAACACCATATATTTT. Translation: CASRQGTSDSGNTIYF. The chain uses TRBV11-2 and TRBJ1-3, with 7 positions matching TRBD1. Losses at the gene ends were 6 bases for V and 0 bases for J; bases not matched to a gene: 8. Germline V gene sequence: CDR1 SGHAT, CDR2 FQNNGV. This CDR3 has 16 residues.

This clone was found once. V and J are TRBV6-1 and TRBJ1-5; D remains ambiguous. Germline V gene sequence: CDR1 MNHNS, CDR2 SASEGT. The CDR3 contains 14 residues. V lost 1 base, J lost 4 bases, and 8 bases lay in between. The CDR3 protein is CASSEVGVNQPQHF. The CDR3 DNA follows: TGTGCCAGCAGTGAAGTCGGGGTAAATCAGCCCCAGCATTTT.

As to this clone: The sample carries other DNA sequences with the same CDR3. The V gene is TRBV5-1, the J gene TRBJ2-7; TRBD2 might be the D (6 bases). The CDR3 contains 13 residues. CDR1 and CDR2 from the germline V gene are SGHRS and YFSETQ. The germline V and J ends were trimmed by 0 bases and 7 bases, with 11 bases remaining between them. CDR3 in amino acids: CASSLAGGVEQYF. The DNA of the CDR3 is TGCGCCAGCAGCTTGGCCGGAGGGGTGGAGCAGTACTTC.

The chain couples TRBV13 to TRBJ2-5, with 8 nucleotides matching TRBD2. CDR1 PRHDT and CDR2 FYEKMQ come from the germline V gene (reference sequence). The CDR3 runs 14 residues. V trimming: 6 bases; J trimming: 3 bases; junction bases outside the gene matches: 6. The CDR3 coding sequence is TGTGCCAGCAGTACCGACGGGGGGGAAGAGACCCAGTACTTC. Translation: CASSTDGGEETQYF.

The chain is built from TRBV13 and TRBJ1-4; D ambiguous. Germline assignment: CDR1 PRHDT and CDR2 FYEKMQ (reference sequence). The V end lost 4 bases, the J end lost 6 bases, and 9 bases lay between the germline ends. This CDR3 region has 13 residues. The CDR3 bases are TGTGCCAGCAGCTCTAGGGAGTATGAAAAACTGTTTTTT. Translating it yields CASSSREYEKLFF.

J is TRBJ1-2 and V is TRBV27; D perhaps matches TRBD1 (6 bases). From germline, CDR1 is MNHEY and CDR2 SMNVEV (reference sequence). The CDR3 is 14 residues long. V dropped 3 bases and J dropped 8 bases, with 16 bases sitting between them. The CDR3 bases are TGTGCCAGCAGTTTCCTTGGGGGCCCGGGGGGCTACACCTTC. This gives the protein CASSFLGGPGGYTF.

The CDR3 is CASSPPGPGDQYF. CDR3 sequence (DNA): TGCGCCAGCAGCCCCCCCGGACCCGGGGACCAGTACTTC. The chain employs TRBV5-1 and TRBJ2-5; D may be TRBD2 (5 bases). V lost 4 bases and J 10 bases, leaving 17 bases between the germline ends. There are 13 residues in the CDR3. Germline CDR1 is SGHRS and CDR2 is YFSETQ.

The chain combines TRBV24-1 with TRBJ2-3; TRBD2 matches at 13 bases. V dropped 4 bases and J dropped 10; count of bases not matched to a gene: 7. The germline V gene has CDR1 KGHDR and CDR2 SFDVKD. This CDR3 has 15 amino acids. The CDR3 is CATSDSTSGGLPQYF. The CDR3 nucleotides are TGTGCCACCAGTGACTCGACTAGCGGGGGGCTCCCGCAGTATTTT.

V gene TRBV5-1 combines with J gene TRBJ1-3, with D tentatively TRBD1 (5 bases). The V end lost 0 bases, the J end lost 0 bases, and 13 bases lay between the germline ends. This CDR3 spans 17 amino acids. Germline V gives CDR1 SGHRS, CDR2 YFSETQ. DNA for the CDR3: TGCGCCAGCAGCTTGGTGGGCGACAGCTACTCTGGAAACACCATATATTTT. This codes for CASSLVGDSYSGNTIYF.

The count of this clone is one. The CDR3 bases are TGTGCCAGCAGCTTAAGACAGGGGGGAACAGATACGCAGTATTTT. Its protein is CASSLRQGGTDTQYF. This rearrangement joins TRBV7-2 to TRBJ2-3; 9 nucleotides match TRBD1. The trim removed 2 bases at V and 3 bases at J, leaving 3 bases unmatched. The CDR3 contains 15 residues. Germline lookup yields CDR1 SGHTA and CDR2 FQGNSA.

This chain uses TRBV7-9 with TRBJ1-1; weak D call: TRBD1 (6 bases). This CDR3 is 19 amino acids long. Per the germline V gene, CDR1 is SEHNR and CDR2 is FQNEAQ (reference sequence). Trimming removed 2 bases at V and 6 bases at J, with 28 bases between. The CDR3, as DNA: TGTGCCAGCAGCTTAAAACAGGGTGGTCCCCTCTCTCGGCACGCTGAAGCTTTCTTT. Protein product: CASSLKQGGPLSRHAEAFF.

In nucleotides, the CDR3 is TGTGCCTGGAGTTCCTTTGGCGGCCGGCTGTTTTTT. Translation: CAWSSFGGRLFF. This rearrangement joins TRBV30 to TRBJ2-2; D is ambiguous. This CDR3 region has 12 residues. Germline values: CDR1 GTSNPN, CDR2 SVGIG (reference sequence). Trimming stripped 2 bases from V and 13 bases from J, with 14 bases between.

The chain recombines TRBV3-1 (or the pseudogene TRBV3-2) with TRBJ1-2, with 8 nucleotides matching TRBD1. J lost 6 bases, V lost 1 base, and 1 base had no gene match. CDR1 is LGHDT, CDR2 YNNKEL, per germline (reference sequence). The CDR3 loop spans 13 amino acids. CDR3 DNA: TGTGCCAGCAGCCAAGCGGGACAGGATGGCTACACCTTC. It encodes CASSQAGQDGYTF.

V is TRBV5-1 and J is TRBJ2-2, with TRBD2 matching 8 bases. There are 15 residues in the CDR3. Germline CDR1 SGHRS, CDR2 YFSETQ. J was trimmed by 4 bases and V by 3 bases; bases with no gene match: 5. The DNA of the CDR3 is TGCGCCAGCAGCTCGGGGGGGCCGGGCACCGGGGAGCTGTTTTTT. This sequence encodes CASSSGGPGTGELFF.

V and J are TRBV28 and TRBJ1-6; 11 bases are shared with TRBD1. There are 17 residues in the CDR3. Germline CDR1 is MDHEN and CDR2 is SYDVKM. V shed 6 bases, J shed 7 bases, and the junction held 11 bases outside the gene matches. The CDR3 here is CASSPDRGQGWNSPLHF. The CDR3 coding sequence is TGTGCCAGCAGCCCGGACAGGGGGCAAGGGTGGAATTCACCCCTCCACTTT.

This sequence joins TRBV5-1 and TRBJ1-1; no definite D call. Germline CDR1 reads SGHRS; CDR2 reads YFSETQ. The germline V and J ends were trimmed by 0 bases and 6 bases, with 15 bases remaining between them. This CDR3 is built from 15 residues. CDR3 in DNA: TGCGCCAGCAGCTTGGCTACGGGTCTCGTTGCTGAAGCTTTCTTT. Translated, it gives CASSLATGLVAEAFF. Full variable domain (remainder filled in from reference TRBV5-1 and TRBJ1-1): KAGVTQTPRYLIKTRGQQVTLSCSPISGHRSVSWYQQTPGQGLQFLFEYFSETQRNKGNFPGRFSGRQFSNSRSEMNVSTLELGDSALYLCASSLATGLVAEAFFGQGTRLTVV.

The gene calls are TRBV19 and TRBJ2-3; D may be TRBD2 (6 bases). CDR3 length: 14 amino acids. Germline assignment: CDR1 LNHDA and CDR2 SQIVND (reference sequence). Trimming removed 1 base at V and 1 base at J, with 6 bases between. CDR3 DNA sequence: TGTGCCAGTAGTATAGGGGGGGGCACAGATACGCAGTATTTT. Residues: CASSIGGGTDTQYF.

The chain carries TRBV18 and TRBJ2-7, with 9 positions matching TRBD1. The CDR3 has 13 amino acids. Germline trimming cut 4 bases from V and 5 bases from J; bases unmatched to any gene: 3. CDR1 is KGHSH, CDR2 LQKENI, per germline. The CDR3 DNA reads as TGTGCCAGCTCACGGAGGACAGGGGACGAGCAGTACTTC. Residues: CASSRRTGDEQYF. Filled out from reference TRBV18 and TRBJ2-7, the complete variable domain reads NAGVMQNPRHLVRRRGQEARLRCSPMKGHSHVYWYRQLPEEGLKFMVYLQKENIIDESGMPKERFSAEFPKEGPSILRIQQVVRGDSAAYFCASSRRTGDEQYFGPGTRLTVT.

V gene TRBV4-1 combines with J gene TRBJ2-7; D perhaps matches TRBD1 (5 bases). The CDR3 has 16 residues. Germline loops: CDR1 MGHRA, CDR2 YSYEKL. V was cut by 0 bases and J by 4 bases, with 16 bases left in between. CDR3 amino acids: CASSQDDSSTFYEQYF. In DNA form, the CDR3 reads TGCGCCAGCAGCCAAGACGACAGCTCAACTTTTTACGAGCAGTACTTC.

The chain couples TRBV18 to TRBJ1-2; the D gene is possibly TRBD1 (5 bases). This CDR3 region has 14 residues. The V and J ends lost 2 bases and 4 bases respectively, with 11 bases between them. Germline-derived CDR1 and CDR2 are KGHSH and LQKENI. Here the CDR3 DNA reads TGTGCCAGCTCACCAACGACAGAGAGCTATGGCTACACCTTC. It specifies CASSPTTESYGYTF.

This chain joins TRBV24-1 and TRBJ2-1; 7 bases align to TRBD2. CDR1 is KGHDR and CDR2 is SFDVKD in the germline V gene. This CDR3 contains 14 residues. With 5 bases clipped from V and 2 bases from J, the junction kept 2 bases outside the gene matches. This CDR3 is CATSVGGAYNEQFF. In DNA form, the CDR3 reads TGTGCCACCAGTGTGGGGGGGGCCTACAATGAGCAGTTCTTC.

CDR3 residues: CATSWGGSYNEQFF. The CDR3 nucleotides are TGTGCCACCAGTTGGGGGGGCAGTTACAATGAGCAGTTCTTC. The rearrangement links TRBV24-1 to TRBJ2-1, with D perhaps matching TRBD2 (7 bases). Germline CDR1 reads KGHDR; CDR2 reads SFDVKD. V dropped 6 bases and J dropped 4 bases, with 12 bases sitting between them. The CDR3 contains 14 residues.

V is TRBV19 and J is TRBJ1-3; D gene unclear. Trimming stripped 5 bases from V and 0 bases from J, with 11 bases between. Germline V gene lookup returns CDR1 LNHDA and CDR2 SQIVND (reference sequence). This CDR3 contains 15 residues. The CDR3 reads CASSLWSDSGNTIYF. In DNA, the CDR3 is TGTGCCAGTAGTCTTTGGTCAGACTCTGGAAACACCATATATTTT.

The chain is built from TRBV28 and TRBJ1-2; the D gene is possibly TRBD1 (5 bases). The CDR3 contains 15 residues. Germline V CDR1 and CDR2: MDHEN, SYDVKM. With 2 bases removed from V and 4 bases from J, the gap between germline ends came to 14 bases. The DNA of the CDR3 is TGTGCCAGCAGTTTAAGTCCGGCAGGGCGCTATGGCTACACCTTC. Residues: CASSLSPAGRYGYTF.

The genes are TRBV9 and TRBJ2-7; unclear D gene. The CDR3 is 11 amino acids. Looked up from germline, CDR1 is SGDLS and CDR2 is YYNGEE. V shed 3 bases and J shed 1 base, with 2 bases lying between them. The CDR3 loop is CASSASYEQYF. CDR3 in DNA: TGTGCCAGCAGCGCTTCCTACGAGCAGTACTTC.

The V call is TRBV5-1, the J call TRBJ2-3; 11 nucleotides agree with TRBD2. Germline V gene lookup returns CDR1 SGHRS and CDR2 YFSETQ. V trimming: 4 bases; J trimming: 6 bases; junction bases outside the gene matches: 7. This CDR3 spans 15 amino acids. CDR3 amino acids: CASSVGTSGLDTQYF. The DNA of the CDR3 is TGCGCCAGCAGCGTCGGGACTAGCGGTCTGGATACGCAGTATTTT.